One and the same sample provided the 2 T cell receptor beta chains below, sequenced in a study of Ad26.COV2.S vaccination and SARS-CoV-2 variants. The repertoire was sequenced with immunoSEQ multiplex PCR; TCRdb's copy has only in-frame clones and lacks some. This sample has roughly 320,000 clones, with more than 70% found just once. The treatment denotes: over 15 received Ad26.COV2.S at low or high dose, single or two shots; about 5 received placebo; per-sample allocation not given. Repertoires come from day 63 after the first vaccine or placebo injection. The sample in question was peripheral blood, obtained in a trial of Ad26.COV2.S vaccine versus placebo. The receptors were sampled from a person between 18 and 60 years old who received the Ad26.COV2.S COVID-19 vaccine or a placebo.

The chain recombines TRBV19 with TRBJ1-6; D is undetermined. Germline CDR1 is LNHDA and CDR2 is SQIVND (reference sequence). This CDR3 is built from 15 residues. V was cut by 7 bases and J by 9 bases, with 19 bases left in between. The CDR3 DNA is TGTGCCAGTACCCCGACCACTACCTCTATTTCACCCCTCCACTTT. Its protein is CASTPTTTSISPLHF.

Concerning this clone: A read error may account for a junction end that differs from germline. V usage is TRBV19 and J usage is TRBJ1-5, with TRBD1 identical over 9 bases. The CDR3 totals 12 residues. Germline CDR1 and CDR2: LNHDA and SQIVND (reference sequence). The CDR3, as DNA: TGTGCCAGTAGTACTTTACGGGACAGGGTTGCTTTT. Translation: CASSTLRDRVAF.